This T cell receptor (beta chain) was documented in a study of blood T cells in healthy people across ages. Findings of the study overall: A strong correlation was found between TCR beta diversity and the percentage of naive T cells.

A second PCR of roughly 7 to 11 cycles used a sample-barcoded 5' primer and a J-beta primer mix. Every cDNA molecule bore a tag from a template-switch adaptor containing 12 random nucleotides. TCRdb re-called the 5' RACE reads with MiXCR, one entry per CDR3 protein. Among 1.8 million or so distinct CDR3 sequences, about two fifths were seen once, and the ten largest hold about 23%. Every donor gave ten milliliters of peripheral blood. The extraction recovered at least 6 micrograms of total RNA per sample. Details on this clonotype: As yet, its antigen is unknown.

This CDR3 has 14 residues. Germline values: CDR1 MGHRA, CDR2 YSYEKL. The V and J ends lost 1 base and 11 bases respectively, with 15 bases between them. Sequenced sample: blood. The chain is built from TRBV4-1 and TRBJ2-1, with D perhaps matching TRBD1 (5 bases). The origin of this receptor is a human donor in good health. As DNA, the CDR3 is TGCGCCAGCAGCCAAGGAGAGTTGGCAGGGCAGCAGTTCTTC. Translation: CASSQGELAGQQFF.